This T cell receptor (beta chain) was found in a study of CXCR3-negative and CXCR3-positive naive CD8 T cells. Naive CD8+ T cells showed CD45RO-CCR7+CD27+CD95-. The authors made the TRB cDNA libraries by 5' RACE using UMI labels. From its re-call of the 5' RACE reads, TCRdb lists each CDR3 protein once, without DNA. This specimen shows around 96,000 distinct CDR3 sequences; the ten leading clones hold over 1.5%. General study results and limits: Researchers report CXCR3 expression partially decreased after cryopreservation, with fresh PBMCs used in most assays. Researchers reported similar TRBV-TRBJ usage in naive CXCR3-negative and CXCR3-positive cells, though memory differed. Relative to CXCR3-negative naive cells, CXCR3-positive naive cells had more hydrophobic TRB CDR3s.

About this clonotype: Its antigen is currently unknown.

CDR1 is SEHNR and CDR2 is FQNEAQ in the germline V gene (reference sequence). This CDR3 region has 12 residues. Sequencing was done on a sample of naive CXCR3- CD8+ T cells from blood. Subset here: CD45RO-CCR7+CD27+CD95- naive CD8+ T cells lacking CXCR3 (TNR3-). The sequence came from a human donor in good health. Some clones in this sample may be carry-over from other donors' samples. This chain links TRBV7-9 with TRBJ2-1. The CDR3 loop is CASSLAISEQFF.